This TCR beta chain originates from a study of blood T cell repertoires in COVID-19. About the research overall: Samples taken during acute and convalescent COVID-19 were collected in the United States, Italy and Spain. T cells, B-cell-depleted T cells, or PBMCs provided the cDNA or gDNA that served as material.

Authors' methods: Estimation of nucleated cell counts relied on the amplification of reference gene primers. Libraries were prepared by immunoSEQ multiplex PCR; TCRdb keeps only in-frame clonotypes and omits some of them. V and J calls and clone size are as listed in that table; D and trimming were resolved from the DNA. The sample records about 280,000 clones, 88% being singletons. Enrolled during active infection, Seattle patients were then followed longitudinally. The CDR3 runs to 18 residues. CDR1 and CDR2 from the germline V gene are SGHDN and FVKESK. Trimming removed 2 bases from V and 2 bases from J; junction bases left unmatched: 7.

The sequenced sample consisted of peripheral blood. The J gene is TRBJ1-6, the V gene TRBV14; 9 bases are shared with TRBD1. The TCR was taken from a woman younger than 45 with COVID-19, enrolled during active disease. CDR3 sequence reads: CASSQQGTGWPYNSPLHF. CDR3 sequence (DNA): TGTGCCAGCAGCCAACAAGGGACAGGGTGGCCCTATAATTCACCCCTCCACTTT.